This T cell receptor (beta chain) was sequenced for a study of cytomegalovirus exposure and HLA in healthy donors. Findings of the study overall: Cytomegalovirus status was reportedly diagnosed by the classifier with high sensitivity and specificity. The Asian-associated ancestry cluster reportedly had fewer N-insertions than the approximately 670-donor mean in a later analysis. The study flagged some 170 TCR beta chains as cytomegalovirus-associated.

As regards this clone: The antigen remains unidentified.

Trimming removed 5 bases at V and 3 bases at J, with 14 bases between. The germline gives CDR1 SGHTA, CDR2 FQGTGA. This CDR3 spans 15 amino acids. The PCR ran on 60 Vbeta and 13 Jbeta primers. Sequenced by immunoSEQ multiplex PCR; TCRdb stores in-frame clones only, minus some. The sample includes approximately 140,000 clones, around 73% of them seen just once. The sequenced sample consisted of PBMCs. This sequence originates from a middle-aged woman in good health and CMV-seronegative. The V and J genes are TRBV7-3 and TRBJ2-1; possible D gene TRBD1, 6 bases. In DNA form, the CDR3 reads TGTGCCAGCAGCCCGGTGGGACAAAACTACAATGAGCAGTTCTTC. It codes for CASSPVGQNYNEQFF.